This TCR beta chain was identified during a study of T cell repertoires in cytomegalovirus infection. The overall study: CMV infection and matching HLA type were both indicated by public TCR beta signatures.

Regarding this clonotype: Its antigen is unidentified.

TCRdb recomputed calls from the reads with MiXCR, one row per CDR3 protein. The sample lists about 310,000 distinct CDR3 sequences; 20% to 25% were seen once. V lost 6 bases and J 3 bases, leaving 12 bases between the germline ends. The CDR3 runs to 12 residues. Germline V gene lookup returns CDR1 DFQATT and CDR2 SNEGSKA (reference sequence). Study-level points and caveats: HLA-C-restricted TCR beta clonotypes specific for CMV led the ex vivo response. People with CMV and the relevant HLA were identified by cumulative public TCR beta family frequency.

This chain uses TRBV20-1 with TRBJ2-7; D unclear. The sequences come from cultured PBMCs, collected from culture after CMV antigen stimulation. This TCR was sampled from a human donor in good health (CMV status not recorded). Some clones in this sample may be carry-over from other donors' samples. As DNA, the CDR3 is TGCAGTGCCCCCAGGACGGTCTACGAGCAGTACTTC. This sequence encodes CSAPRTVYEQYF.